This T cell receptor beta chain was sequenced in a study of cytomegalovirus exposure and HLA in healthy donors. With regard to this clone: What it recognizes is unknown.

Regarding the study as a whole: Investigators reported approximately 150 TCR beta chains as tied to cytomegalovirus. It was reported that the classifier diagnosed cytomegalovirus status with high specificity and sensitivity in both the original and validation cohorts.

This CDR3 region has 13 residues. V lost 3 bases and J lost 11; bases outside the gene matches: 5. The germline gives CDR1 SGHDT, CDR2 YYEEEE. Data came from immunoSEQ multiplex PCR; TCRdb stores just in-frame clones and leaves some out. The table lists roughly 350,000 clones, 75% to 90% of them singletons, with 0.65% to 0.85% in the top ten. The source material was PBMCs. This receptor was identified in a woman under 30 in good health and CMV-seronegative. The chain uses TRBV5-6 and TRBJ1-4, with TRBD1 identical over 9 bases. CDR3 sequence: CASSSGTGWKLFF. The CDR3 coding sequence is TGTGCCAGCAGCTCCGGGACAGGGTGGAAACTGTTTTTT.